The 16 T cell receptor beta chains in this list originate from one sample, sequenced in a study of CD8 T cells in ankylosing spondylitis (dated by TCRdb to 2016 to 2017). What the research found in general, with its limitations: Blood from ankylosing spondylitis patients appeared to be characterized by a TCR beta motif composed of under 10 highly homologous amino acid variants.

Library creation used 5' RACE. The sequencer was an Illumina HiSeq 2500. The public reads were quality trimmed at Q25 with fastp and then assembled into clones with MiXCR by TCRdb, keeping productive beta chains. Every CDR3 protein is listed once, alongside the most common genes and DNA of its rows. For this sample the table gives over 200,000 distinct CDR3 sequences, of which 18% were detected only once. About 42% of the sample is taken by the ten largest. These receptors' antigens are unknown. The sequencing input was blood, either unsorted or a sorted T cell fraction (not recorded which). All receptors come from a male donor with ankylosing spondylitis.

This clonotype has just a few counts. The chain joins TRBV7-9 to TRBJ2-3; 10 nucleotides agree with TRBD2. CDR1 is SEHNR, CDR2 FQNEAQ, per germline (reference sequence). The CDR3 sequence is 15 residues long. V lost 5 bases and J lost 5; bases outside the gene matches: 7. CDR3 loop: CASSPLAGFIDTQYF. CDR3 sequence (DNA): TGTGCCAGCAGCCCACTAGCGGGATTCATAGATACGCAGTATTTT.

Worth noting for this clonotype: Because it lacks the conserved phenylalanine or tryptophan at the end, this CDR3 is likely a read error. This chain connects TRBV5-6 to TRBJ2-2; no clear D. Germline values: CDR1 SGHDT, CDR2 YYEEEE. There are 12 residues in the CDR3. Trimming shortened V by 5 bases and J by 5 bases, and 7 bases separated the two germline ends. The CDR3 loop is CASRRMTGELFS. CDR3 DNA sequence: TGTGCCAGCAGGCGGATGACCGGGGAGCTGTTTTCT.

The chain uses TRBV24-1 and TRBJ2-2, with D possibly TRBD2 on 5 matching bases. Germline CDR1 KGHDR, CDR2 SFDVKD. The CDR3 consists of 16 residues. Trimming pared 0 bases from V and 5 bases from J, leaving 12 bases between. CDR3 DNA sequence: TGTGCCACCAGTGATTTGGAGACCGAGGGAACCGGGGAGCTGTTTTTT. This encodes CATSDLETEGTGELFF.

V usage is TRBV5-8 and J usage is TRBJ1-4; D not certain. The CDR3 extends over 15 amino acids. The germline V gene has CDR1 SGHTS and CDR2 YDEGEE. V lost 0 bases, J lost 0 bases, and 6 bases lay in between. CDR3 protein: CASSLDPATNEKLFF. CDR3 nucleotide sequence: TGTGCCAGCAGCTTGGACCCAGCAACTAATGAAAAACTGTTTTTT.

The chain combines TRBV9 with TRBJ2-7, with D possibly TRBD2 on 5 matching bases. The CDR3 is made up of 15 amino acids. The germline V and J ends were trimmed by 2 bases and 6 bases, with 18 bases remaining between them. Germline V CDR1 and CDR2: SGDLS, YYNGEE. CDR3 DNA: TGTGCCAGCAGCGTTTCTGGCGGAGGTTCAGGCGAGCAGTACTTC. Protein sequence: CASSVSGGGSGEQYF.

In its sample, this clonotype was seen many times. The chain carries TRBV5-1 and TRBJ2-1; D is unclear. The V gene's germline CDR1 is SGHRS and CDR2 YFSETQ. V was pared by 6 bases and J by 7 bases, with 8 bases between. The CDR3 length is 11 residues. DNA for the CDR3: TGCGCCAGCATGGATGGGAATGAGCAGTTCTTC. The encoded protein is CASMDGNEQFF.

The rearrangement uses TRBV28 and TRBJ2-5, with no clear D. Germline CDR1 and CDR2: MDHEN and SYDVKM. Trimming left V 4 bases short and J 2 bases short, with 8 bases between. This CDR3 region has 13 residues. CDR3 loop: CASSSSQQETQYF. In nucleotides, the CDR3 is TGTGCCAGCAGTTCGTCCCAACAAGAGACCCAGTACTTC.

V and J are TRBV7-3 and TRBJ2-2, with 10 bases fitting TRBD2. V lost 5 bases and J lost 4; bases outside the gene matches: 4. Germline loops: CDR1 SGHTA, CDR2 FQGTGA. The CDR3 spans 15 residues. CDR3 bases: TGTGCCAGCAGCCCCGTAGCGGGGGGCACCGGGGAGCTGTTTTTT. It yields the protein CASSPVAGGTGELFF.

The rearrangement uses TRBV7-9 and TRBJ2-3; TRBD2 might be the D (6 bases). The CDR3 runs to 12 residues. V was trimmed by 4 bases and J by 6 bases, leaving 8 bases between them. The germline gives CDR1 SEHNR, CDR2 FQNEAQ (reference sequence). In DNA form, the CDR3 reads TGTGCCAGCAGCTGGAGCGGGGATACGCAGTATTTT. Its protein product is CASSWSGDTQYF.

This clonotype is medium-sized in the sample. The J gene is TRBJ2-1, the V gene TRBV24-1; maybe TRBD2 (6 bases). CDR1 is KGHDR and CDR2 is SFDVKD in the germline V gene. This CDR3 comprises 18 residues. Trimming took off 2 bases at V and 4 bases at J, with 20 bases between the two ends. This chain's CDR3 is CATSDSQAGWRDYNEQFF. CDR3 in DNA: TGTGCCACCAGTGATTCGCAGGCAGGTTGGCGGGATTACAATGAGCAGTTCTTC.

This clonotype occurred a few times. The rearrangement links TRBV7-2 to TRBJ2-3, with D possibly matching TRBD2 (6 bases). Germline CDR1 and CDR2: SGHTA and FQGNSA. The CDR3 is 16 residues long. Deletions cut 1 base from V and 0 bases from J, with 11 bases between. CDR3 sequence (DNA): TGTGCCAGCAGCTTAGGCGGGATCCCGAGCACAGATACGCAGTATTTT. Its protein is CASSLGGIPSTDTQYF.

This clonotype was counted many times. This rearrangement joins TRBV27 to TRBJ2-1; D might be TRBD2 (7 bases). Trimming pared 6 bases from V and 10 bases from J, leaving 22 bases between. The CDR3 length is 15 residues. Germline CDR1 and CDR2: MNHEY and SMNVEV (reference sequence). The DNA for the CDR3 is TGTGCCAGCAGCACGCTATTAGGGGGGGGCGTAGAGCAGTTCTTC. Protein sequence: CASSTLLGGGVEQFF.

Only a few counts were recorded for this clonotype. The CDR3 DNA is TGTGCCATCGCCCCGGACAGGGCGACCCCAGATACGCAGTATTTT. Translation gives CAIAPDRATPDTQYF. This chain connects TRBV10-3 to TRBJ2-3, with TRBD1 matching 8 bases. This CDR3 is 15 amino acids long. In germline, CDR1 is ENHRY, CDR2 SYGVKD. J was trimmed by 4 bases and V by 8 bases; bases with no gene match: 11.

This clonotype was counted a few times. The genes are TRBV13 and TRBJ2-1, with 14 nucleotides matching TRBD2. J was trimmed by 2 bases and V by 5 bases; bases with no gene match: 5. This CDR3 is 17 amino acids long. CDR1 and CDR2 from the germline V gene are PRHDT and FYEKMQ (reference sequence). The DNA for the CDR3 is TGTGCCAGCAGCCAGGGACTAGCGGGAGCCCCCTACAATGAGCAGTTCTTC. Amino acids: CASSQGLAGAPYNEQFF.

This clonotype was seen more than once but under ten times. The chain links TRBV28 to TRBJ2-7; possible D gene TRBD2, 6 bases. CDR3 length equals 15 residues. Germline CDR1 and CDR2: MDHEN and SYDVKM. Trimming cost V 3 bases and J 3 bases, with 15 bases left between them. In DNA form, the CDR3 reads TGTGCCAGCAGTTTTAGAGGGACTCGACTCTACGAGCAGTACTTC. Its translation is CASSFRGTRLYEQYF.

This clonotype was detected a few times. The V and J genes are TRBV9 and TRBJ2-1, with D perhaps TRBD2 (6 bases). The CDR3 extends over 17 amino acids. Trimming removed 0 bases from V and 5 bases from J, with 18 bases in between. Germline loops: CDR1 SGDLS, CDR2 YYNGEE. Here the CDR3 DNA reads TGTGCCAGCAGCGTAGACTTGCGGGAAGGAGAAAACAATGAGCAGTTCTTC. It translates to CASSVDLREGENNEQFF.